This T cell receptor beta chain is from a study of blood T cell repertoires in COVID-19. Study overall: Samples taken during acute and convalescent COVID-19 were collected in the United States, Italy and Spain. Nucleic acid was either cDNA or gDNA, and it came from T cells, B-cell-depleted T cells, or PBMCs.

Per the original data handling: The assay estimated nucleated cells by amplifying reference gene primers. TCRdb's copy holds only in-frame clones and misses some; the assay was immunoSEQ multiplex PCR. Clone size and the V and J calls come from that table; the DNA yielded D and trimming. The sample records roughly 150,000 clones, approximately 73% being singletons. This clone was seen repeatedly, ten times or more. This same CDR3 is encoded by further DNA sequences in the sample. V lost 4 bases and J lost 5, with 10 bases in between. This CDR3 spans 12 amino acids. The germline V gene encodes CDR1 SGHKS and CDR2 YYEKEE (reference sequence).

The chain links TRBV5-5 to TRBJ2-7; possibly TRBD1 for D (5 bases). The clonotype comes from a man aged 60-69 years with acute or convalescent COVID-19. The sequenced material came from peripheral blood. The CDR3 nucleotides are TGTGCCAGCAGCGAACCAGGGCACGAGCAGTACTTC. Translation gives CASSEPGHEQYF.